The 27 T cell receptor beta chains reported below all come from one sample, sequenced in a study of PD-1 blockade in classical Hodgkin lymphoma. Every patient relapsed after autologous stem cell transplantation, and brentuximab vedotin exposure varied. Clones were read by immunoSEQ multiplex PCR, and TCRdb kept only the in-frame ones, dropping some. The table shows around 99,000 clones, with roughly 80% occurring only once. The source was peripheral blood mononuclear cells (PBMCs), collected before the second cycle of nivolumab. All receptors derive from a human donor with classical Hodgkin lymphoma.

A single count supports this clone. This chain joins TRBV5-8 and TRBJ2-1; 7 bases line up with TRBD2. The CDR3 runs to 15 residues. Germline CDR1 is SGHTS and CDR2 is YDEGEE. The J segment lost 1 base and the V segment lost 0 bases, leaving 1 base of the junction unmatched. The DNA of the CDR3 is TGTGCCAGCAGCTTGGGGGGAGGGTCCTACAATGAGCAGTTCTTC. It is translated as CASSLGGGSYNEQFF.

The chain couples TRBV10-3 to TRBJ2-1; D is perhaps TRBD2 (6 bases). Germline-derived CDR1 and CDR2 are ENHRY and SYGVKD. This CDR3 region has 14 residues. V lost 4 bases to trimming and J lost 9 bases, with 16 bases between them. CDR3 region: CAISVASGVGEQFF. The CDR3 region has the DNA TGTGCCATCAGTGTGGCATCGGGGGTGGGTGAGCAGTTCTTC.

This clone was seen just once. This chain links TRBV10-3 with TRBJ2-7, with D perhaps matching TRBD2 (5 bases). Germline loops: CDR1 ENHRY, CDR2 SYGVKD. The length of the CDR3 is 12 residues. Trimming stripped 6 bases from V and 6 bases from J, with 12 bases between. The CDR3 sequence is CAISLVAGEQYF. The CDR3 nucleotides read TGTGCCATCAGCCTGGTGGCGGGCGAGCAGTACTTC.

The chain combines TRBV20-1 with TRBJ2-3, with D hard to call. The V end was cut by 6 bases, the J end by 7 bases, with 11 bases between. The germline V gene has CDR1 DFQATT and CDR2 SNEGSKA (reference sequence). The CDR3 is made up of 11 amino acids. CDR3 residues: CSALMGNTQYF. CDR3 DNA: TGCAGTGCCCTAATGGGGAATACGCAGTATTTT.

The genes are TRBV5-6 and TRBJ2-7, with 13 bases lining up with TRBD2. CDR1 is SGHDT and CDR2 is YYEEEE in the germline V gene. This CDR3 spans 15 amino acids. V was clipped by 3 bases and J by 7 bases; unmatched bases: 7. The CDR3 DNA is TGTGCCAGCAGCTGGGGACTAGCGGGATCTGCGGAGCAGTACTTC. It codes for CASSWGLAGSAEQYF.

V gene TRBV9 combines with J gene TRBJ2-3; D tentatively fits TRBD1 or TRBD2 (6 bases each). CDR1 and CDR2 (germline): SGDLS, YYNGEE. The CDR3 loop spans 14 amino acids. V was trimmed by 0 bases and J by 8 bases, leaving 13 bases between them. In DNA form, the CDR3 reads TGTGCCAGCAGCGTAGATTCGGGGGCCGGTACGCAGTATTTT. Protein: CASSVDSGAGTQYF.

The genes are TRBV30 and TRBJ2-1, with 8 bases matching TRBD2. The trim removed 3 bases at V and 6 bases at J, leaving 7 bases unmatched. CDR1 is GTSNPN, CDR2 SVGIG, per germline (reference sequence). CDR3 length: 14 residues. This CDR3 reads CAWSSTSGFNEQFF. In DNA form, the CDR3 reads TGTGCCTGGAGCAGCACTAGCGGATTCAATGAGCAGTTCTTC.

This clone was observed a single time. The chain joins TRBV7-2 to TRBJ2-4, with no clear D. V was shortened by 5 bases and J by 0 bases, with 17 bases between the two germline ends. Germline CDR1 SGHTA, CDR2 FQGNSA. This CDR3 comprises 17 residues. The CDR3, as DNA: TGTGCCAGCAGCCGAATCCATACTACTCTAGCCAAAAACATTCAGTACTTC. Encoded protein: CASSRIHTTLAKNIQYF.

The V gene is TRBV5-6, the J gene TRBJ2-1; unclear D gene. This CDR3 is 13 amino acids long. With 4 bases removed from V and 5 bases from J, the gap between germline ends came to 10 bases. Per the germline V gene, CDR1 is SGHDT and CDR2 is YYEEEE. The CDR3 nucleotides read TGTGCCAGCAGCCCGCATCGGGACAATGAGCAGTTCTTC. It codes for CASSPHRDNEQFF.

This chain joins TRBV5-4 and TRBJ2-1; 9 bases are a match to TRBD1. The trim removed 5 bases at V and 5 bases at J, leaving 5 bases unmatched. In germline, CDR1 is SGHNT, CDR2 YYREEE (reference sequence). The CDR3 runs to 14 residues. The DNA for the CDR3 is TGTGCCAGCAGTACGACAGGGGGAAACAATGAGCAGTTCTTC. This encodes CASSTTGGNNEQFF.

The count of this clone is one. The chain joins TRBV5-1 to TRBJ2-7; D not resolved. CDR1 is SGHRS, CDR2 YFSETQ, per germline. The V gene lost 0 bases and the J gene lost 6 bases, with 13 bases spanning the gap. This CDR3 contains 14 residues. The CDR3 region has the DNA TGCGCCAGCAGCTTGGCCCAGGCTAACGCCGAGCAGTACTTC. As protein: CASSLAQANAEQYF.

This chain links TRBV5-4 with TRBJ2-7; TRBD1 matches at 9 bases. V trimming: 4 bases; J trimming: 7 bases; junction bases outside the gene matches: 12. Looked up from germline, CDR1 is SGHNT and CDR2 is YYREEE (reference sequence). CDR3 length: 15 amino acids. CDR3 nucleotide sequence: TGTGCCAGCAGCGTTAGGACAGGGGCCCTGGGGGAGCAGTACTTC. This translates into CASSVRTGALGEQYF.

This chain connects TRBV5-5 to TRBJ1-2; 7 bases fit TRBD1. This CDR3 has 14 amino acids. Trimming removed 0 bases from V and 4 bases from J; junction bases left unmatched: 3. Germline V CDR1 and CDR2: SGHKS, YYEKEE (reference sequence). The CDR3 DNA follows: TGTGCCAGCAGCTTGGTGGAGGGGGCCTATGGCTACACCTTC. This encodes CASSLVEGAYGYTF.

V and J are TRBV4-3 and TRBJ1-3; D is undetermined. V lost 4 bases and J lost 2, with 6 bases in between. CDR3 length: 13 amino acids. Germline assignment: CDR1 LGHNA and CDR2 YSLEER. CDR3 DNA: TGCGCCAGCAGCCGGATGGCTGGAAACACCATATATTTT. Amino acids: CASSRMAGNTIYF.

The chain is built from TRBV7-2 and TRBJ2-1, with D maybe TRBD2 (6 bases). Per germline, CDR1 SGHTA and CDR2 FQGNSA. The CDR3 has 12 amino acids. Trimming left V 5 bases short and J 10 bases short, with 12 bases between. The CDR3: CASSPDREEQFF. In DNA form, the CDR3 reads TGTGCCAGCAGCCCGGACCGGGAGGAGCAGTTCTTC.

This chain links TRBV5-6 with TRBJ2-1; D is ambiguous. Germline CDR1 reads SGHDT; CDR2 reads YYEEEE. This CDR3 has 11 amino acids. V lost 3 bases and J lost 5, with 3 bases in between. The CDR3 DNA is TGTGCCAGCAGCTCGAACAATGAGCAGTTCTTC. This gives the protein CASSSNNEQFF.

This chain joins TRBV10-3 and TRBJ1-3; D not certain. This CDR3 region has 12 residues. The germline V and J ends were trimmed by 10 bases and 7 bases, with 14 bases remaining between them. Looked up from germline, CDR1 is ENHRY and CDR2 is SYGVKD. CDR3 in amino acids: CATAGVDNTIYF. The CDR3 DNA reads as TGTGCCACCGCTGGGGTGGATAACACCATATATTTT.

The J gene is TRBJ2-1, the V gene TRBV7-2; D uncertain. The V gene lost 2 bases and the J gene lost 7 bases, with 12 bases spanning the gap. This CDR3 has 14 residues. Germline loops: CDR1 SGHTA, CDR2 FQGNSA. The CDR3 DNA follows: TGTGCCAGCAGCTTACAGCAGTCCGGTAATGAGCAGTTCTTC. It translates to CASSLQQSGNEQFF.

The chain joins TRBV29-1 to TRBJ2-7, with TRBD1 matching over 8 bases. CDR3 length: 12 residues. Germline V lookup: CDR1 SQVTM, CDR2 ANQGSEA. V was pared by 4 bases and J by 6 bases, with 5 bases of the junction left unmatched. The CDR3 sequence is CSVGQGAGEQYF. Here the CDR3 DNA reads TGCAGCGTTGGTCAGGGGGCTGGCGAGCAGTACTTC.

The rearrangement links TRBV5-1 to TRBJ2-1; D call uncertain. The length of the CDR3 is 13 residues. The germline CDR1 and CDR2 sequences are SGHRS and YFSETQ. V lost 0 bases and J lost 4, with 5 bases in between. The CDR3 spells CASSLGTYNEQFF. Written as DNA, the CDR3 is TGCGCCAGCAGCTTGGGGACGTACAATGAGCAGTTCTTC.

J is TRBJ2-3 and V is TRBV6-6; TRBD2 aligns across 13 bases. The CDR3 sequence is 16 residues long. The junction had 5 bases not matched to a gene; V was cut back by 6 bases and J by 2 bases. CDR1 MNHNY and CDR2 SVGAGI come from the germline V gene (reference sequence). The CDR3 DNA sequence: TGTGCCAGCAGACCGGGACTAGCGGGACACACAGATACGCAGTATTTT. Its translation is CASRPGLAGHTDTQYF.

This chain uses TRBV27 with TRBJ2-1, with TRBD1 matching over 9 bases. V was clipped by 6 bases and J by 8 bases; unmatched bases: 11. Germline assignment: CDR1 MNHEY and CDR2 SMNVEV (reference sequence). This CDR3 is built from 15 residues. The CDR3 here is CASSSPGQGFDEQFF. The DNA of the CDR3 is TGTGCCAGCAGCAGCCCGGGACAGGGTTTCGATGAGCAGTTCTTC.

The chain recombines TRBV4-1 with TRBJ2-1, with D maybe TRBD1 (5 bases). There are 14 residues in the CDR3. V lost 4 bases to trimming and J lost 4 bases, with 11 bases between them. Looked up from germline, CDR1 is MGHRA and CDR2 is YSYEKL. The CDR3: CASSPQGSYNEQFF. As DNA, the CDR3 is TGCGCCAGCAGCCCCCAGGGCAGTTACAATGAGCAGTTCTTC.

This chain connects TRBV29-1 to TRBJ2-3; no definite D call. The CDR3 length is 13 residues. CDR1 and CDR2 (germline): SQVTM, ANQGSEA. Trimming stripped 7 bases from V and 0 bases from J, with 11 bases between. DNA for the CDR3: TGCAGCGCCAGCGTTGGGAGCACAGATACGCAGTATTTT. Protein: CSASVGSTDTQYF.

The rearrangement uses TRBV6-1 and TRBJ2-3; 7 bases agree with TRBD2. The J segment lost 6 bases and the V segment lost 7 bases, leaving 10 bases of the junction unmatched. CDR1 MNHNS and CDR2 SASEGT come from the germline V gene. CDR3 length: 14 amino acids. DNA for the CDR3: TGTGCCAGCATGAGGCGACTAGCTTCGGATACGCAGTATTTT. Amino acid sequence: CASMRRLASDTQYF.

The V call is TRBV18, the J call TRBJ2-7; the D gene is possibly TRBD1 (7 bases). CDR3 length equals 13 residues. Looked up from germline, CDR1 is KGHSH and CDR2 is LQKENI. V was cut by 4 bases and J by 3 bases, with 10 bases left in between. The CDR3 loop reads CASSLQGGYEQYF. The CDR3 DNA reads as TGTGCCAGCTCACTTCAGGGGGGCTACGAGCAGTACTTC.

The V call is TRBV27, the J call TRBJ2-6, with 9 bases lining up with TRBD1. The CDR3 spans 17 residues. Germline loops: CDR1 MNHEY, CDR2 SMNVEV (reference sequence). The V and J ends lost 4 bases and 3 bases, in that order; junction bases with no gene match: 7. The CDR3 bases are TGTGCCAGCAGTTACCGGGACAGGGTTTTTGGGGCCAACGTCCTGACTTTC. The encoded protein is CASSYRDRVFGANVLTF.